The next 18 T cell receptor beta chains were all read from a single sample in a study of shared clonotypes between healthy human individuals (TCRdb year 2020). The library was generated by the immunoSEQ multiplex PCR assay. Held by TCRdb, this immuneACCESS table contains in-frame sequences only and omits some clones. Under half of the omission traces to an unresolved V gene where checked; the cause of the rest is unknown. For this sample the table gives a few hundred thousand clones, of which around 87% were detected only once. The top ten clones comprise about 16% of the sample. Sequencing used memory CD8+ T cells sorted from blood. What the cell subset or site label conveys for this sample: CD45RO+ cells pooled with CCR7-negative TemRA cells. Receptors were obtained from a man aged 18 to 29 in good health.

This clone has only a few counts. The genes are TRBV4-1 and TRBJ2-6, with D unclear. This CDR3 region has 15 residues. Trimming removed 4 bases at V and 0 bases at J, with 7 bases between. Germline-derived CDR1 and CDR2 are MGHRA and YSYEKL. CDR3 sequence reads: CASSPWLSGANVLTF. CDR3 bases: TGCGCCAGCAGCCCCTGGCTCTCTGGGGCCAACGTCCTGACTTTC.

This sequence joins TRBV4-1 and TRBJ1-2; TRBD1 agrees at 8 bases. The CDR3 totals 14 residues. From germline, CDR1 is MGHRA and CDR2 YSYEKL. The V and J ends lost 3 bases and 6 bases, in that order; junction bases with no gene match: 6. The CDR3 protein is CASSQDRVGNGYTF. The CDR3 nucleotides are TGCGCCAGCAGCCAGGACAGGGTTGGAAATGGCTACACCTTC.

V usage is TRBV6-1 and J usage is TRBJ2-7, with D possibly matching TRBD1 (5 bases). This CDR3 comprises 14 residues. Looked up from germline, CDR1 is MNHNS and CDR2 is SASEGT. Trimming removed 4 bases at V and 5 bases at J, with 15 bases between. The CDR3 DNA is TGTGCCAGCAGTGCAAGCCCGGACACTGACGAGCAGTACTTC. This translates into CASSASPDTDEQYF.

This rearrangement joins TRBV4-1 to TRBJ1-6; D call uncertain. The CDR3 loop spans 15 amino acids. V was trimmed by 0 bases and J by 10 bases, leaving 13 bases between them. The V gene's germline CDR1 is MGHRA and CDR2 YSYEKL. The CDR3 region is CASSQDAGRGSPLHF. The CDR3 coding sequence is TGCGCCAGCAGCCAAGACGCGGGGAGAGGGTCACCCCTCCACTTT.

The chain employs TRBV9 and TRBJ2-2, with 10 bases lining up with TRBD2. The V and J ends lost 2 bases and 4 bases, in that order; junction bases with no gene match: 11. CDR1 SGDLS and CDR2 YYNGEE come from the germline V gene. The length of the CDR3 is 18 residues. Here the CDR3 DNA reads TGTGCCAGCAGCGTTAGACCCGGACTAGCGGTAGCCACCGGGGAGCTGTTTTTT. Its protein is CASSVRPGLAVATGELFF. Together with reference TRBV9 and TRBJ2-2, the CDR3 gives the full variable domain: DSGVTQTPKHLITATGQRVTLRCSPRSGDLSVYWYQQSLDQGLQFLIQYYNGEERAKGNILERFSAQQFPDLHSELNLSSLELGDSALYFCASSVRPGLAVATGELFFGEGSRLTVL.

The table lists this clone with a count of one. This rearrangement joins TRBV5-1 to TRBJ2-7; 8 bases line up with TRBD1. CDR3 length equals 12 residues. The germline V gene has CDR1 SGHRS and CDR2 YFSETQ. V was pared by 5 bases and J by 5 bases, with 3 bases of the junction left unmatched. CDR3 nucleotides: TGCGCCAGCAGGGACAGGGTCGACGAGCAGTACTTC. Its protein product is CASRDRVDEQYF.

The V and J genes are TRBV9 and TRBJ2-7, with 7 bases that match TRBD1. From germline, CDR1 is SGDLS and CDR2 YYNGEE. V lost 3 bases to trimming and J lost 0 bases; unmatched junction nucleotides: 9. This CDR3 has 16 amino acids. CDR3 in DNA: TGTGCCAGCAGCGCCCGTTGGGACAGCGTCTCCTACGAGCAGTACTTC. It yields the protein CASSARWDSVSYEQYF.

This clone was recorded a few times. CDR3 loop: CASSPRLQGLYGYTF. In nucleotides, the CDR3 is TGTGCCAGCAGCCCCCGCTTACAGGGGCTTTATGGCTACACCTTC. V is TRBV14 and J is TRBJ1-2, with TRBD1 identical over 7 bases. V dropped 4 bases and J dropped 5; count of bases not matched to a gene: 10. Germline values: CDR1 SGHDN, CDR2 FVKESK. CDR3 size: 15 residues.

This clone was seen a single time. This chain joins TRBV9 and TRBJ2-1, with TRBD1 as a possible D gene (6 bases). The CDR3 is made up of 11 amino acids. CDR1 and CDR2 (germline): SGDLS, YYNGEE. Trimming shortened V by 5 bases and J by 6 bases, and 6 bases separated the two germline ends. The CDR3 DNA reads as TGTGCCAGCAGGGGGGCCAATGAGCAGTTCTTC. This encodes CASRGANEQFF.

V gene TRBV27 combines with J gene TRBJ2-2; 15 bases map to TRBD2. The CDR3 covers 20 residues. Germline V gives CDR1 MNHEY, CDR2 SMNVEV (reference sequence). The junction had 15 bases not matched to a gene; V was cut back by 3 bases and J by 7 bases. Written as DNA, the CDR3 is TGTGCCAGCAGTTTCCGGACACCGGGACTAGCGGGAGGAGGGAGCGGGGAGCTGTTTTTT. The encoded protein is CASSFRTPGLAGGGSGELFF.

The V and J genes are TRBV19 and TRBJ2-7; 7 bases match TRBD1. Germline CDR1 is LNHDA and CDR2 is SQIVND (reference sequence). After removal of 6 bases from V and 5 bases from J, the junction contained 10 bases not matched to a gene. This CDR3 spans 14 amino acids. The CDR3 loop reads CASSIHLTGDEQYF. In DNA, the CDR3 is TGTGCCAGTAGCATTCACCTAACAGGGGACGAGCAGTACTTC. Supplemented by reference TRBV19 and TRBJ2-7, the full variable domain reads DGGITQSPKYLFRKEGQNVTLSCEQNLNHDAMYWYRQDPGQGLRLIYYSQIVNDFQKGDIAEGYSVSREKKESFPLTVTSAQKNPTAFYLCASSIHLTGDEQYFGPGTRLTVT.

V and J are TRBV6-5 and TRBJ2-7; D is possibly TRBD1 or TRBD2 (5 bases each). The CDR3 covers 14 residues. With 4 bases removed from V and 4 bases from J, the gap between germline ends came to 14 bases. From germline, CDR1 is MNHEY and CDR2 SVGAGI. The CDR3 protein is CASSWDGTFYEQYF. Here the CDR3 DNA reads TGTGCCAGCAGTTGGGACGGAACTTTTTACGAGCAGTACTTC.

J is TRBJ2-3 and V is TRBV6-5; D may match TRBD1 or TRBD2 (5 bases each). This CDR3 region has 11 residues. In germline, CDR1 is MNHEY, CDR2 SVGAGI. The V and J ends lost 5 bases and 8 bases respectively, with 8 bases between them. CDR3: CASSDSGTQYF. For the CDR3, the DNA is TGTGCCAGCAGTGACAGCGGTACGCAGTATTTT.

This clone was picked up one time. The V call is TRBV4-1, the J call TRBJ2-7, with a tentative D call TRBD1 (6 bases). The CDR3 contains 15 residues. Germline V gives CDR1 MGHRA, CDR2 YSYEKL. V was trimmed by 5 bases and J by 1 base, leaving 15 bases between them. The CDR3 protein is CASSLNVGQSYEQYF. The CDR3 nucleotides are TGCGCCAGCAGCTTAAATGTTGGACAGTCCTACGAGCAGTACTTC.

This clone was recorded only once. This rearrangement joins TRBV7-9 to TRBJ1-1; D is unclear. Looked up from germline, CDR1 is SEHNR and CDR2 is FQNEAQ (reference sequence). The V and J ends lost 1 base and 2 bases respectively, with 11 bases between them. The CDR3 loop spans 15 amino acids. The CDR3 region is CASSLGEEVNTEAFF. In DNA form, the CDR3 reads TGTGCCAGCAGCTTAGGTGAGGAGGTTAACACTGAAGCTTTCTTT.

The gene calls are TRBV4-3 and TRBJ1-2, with 7 bases that match TRBD1. V dropped 1 base and J dropped 1; count of bases not matched to a gene: 3. The V gene's germline CDR1 is LGHNA and CDR2 YSLEER. The CDR3 consists of 15 residues. In DNA form, the CDR3 reads TGCGCCAGCAGCCAAGGTACAGGGGTTAACTATGGCTACACCTTC. The encoded protein is CASSQGTGVNYGYTF.

This clone was observed once. This chain links TRBV7-9 with TRBJ2-1, with D perhaps TRBD1 (5 bases). Germline V CDR1 and CDR2: SEHNR, FQNEAQ (reference sequence). CDR3 size: 14 residues. Trimming took off 5 bases at V and 8 bases at J, with 16 bases between the two ends. In DNA form, the CDR3 reads TGTGCCAGCAGCGGACGAACGCAGGGTGATGAGCAGTTCTTC. It translates to CASSGRTQGDEQFF.

The chain joins TRBV2 to TRBJ2-7, with D tentatively TRBD2 (6 bases). The CDR3 has 14 amino acids. Looked up from germline, CDR1 is SNHLY and CDR2 is FYNNEI. V was trimmed by 3 bases and J by 4 bases, leaving 13 bases between them. In nucleotides, the CDR3 is TGTGCCAGCAGTGACGTGGCGGGAAGTTACGAGCAGTACTTC. Translated, it gives CASSDVAGSYEQYF.